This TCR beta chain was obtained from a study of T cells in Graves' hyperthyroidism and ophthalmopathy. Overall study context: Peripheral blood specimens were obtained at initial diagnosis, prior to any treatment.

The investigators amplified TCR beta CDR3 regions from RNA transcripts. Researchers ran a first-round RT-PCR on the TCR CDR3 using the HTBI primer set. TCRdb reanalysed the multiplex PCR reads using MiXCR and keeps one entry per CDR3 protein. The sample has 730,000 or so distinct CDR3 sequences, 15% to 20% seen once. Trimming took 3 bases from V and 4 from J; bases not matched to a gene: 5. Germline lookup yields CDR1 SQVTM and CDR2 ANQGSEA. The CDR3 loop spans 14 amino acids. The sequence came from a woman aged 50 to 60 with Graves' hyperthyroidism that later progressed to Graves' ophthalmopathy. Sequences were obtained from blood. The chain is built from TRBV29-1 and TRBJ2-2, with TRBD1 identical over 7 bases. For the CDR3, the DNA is TGCAGCGTTGACACGACAGGGAGCACCGGGGAGCTGTTTTTT. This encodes CSVDTTGSTGELFF.